This T cell receptor (beta chain) derives from a study of spatial heterogeneity in lung cancer (dated by TCRdb to between 2017 and 2020). Regarding the study in general: More beta-chain than alpha-chain transcripts were consistently detected, likely reflecting higher beta-chain transcript abundance. In the raw uncorrected reads, each unique combination of TCR and UMI appeared more than ten times on average. At surgery, hundreds of tumor regions, roughly 62 matched nontumor lung samples and fewer than 60 PBMC samples were TCR-sequenced for both alpha and beta chains. In non-small cell lung cancer, the study made a quantitative comparison of TCR alpha and beta repertoires among multiple tumor regions, matched nontumor lung and blood. In tumor regions, TCR transcript counts showed a strong correlation with a T cell transcriptional module score from matched bulk RNA-seq. TCR repertoire features were related to nonsynonymous mutation counts determined by whole-exome sequencing of tumor tissue.

Looking up the germline V gene yields CDR1 SQVTM and CDR2 ANQGSEA. The CDR3 spans 13 residues, from the cysteine through the phenylalanine. Of the read, only the CDR3 DNA is kept; its 39 bases are in frame from base 1. Findings and caveats that apply to the study as a whole: Counts of ubiquitous and regional expanded TCRs were found to correlate with counts of ubiquitous and regional nonsynonymous mutations, respectively. TCR-seq was estimated to cover only approximately 7% of tumor T cells for alpha chains and approximately 12% for beta chains. The tumor nonsynonymous mutation count correlated with the number of expanded intratumoral alpha and beta TCRs. Confirming at a functional level the hypothesis that regional TCRs recognize regional mutations was considered to require additional single-cell paired TCR alpha and beta sequencing.

This clonotype has a handful of counts. Its antigen remains undetermined. The input lacks base qualities; no much larger clone sits a single base away. The method was 5' RACE. The run used a NextSeq 500. In the TCR library protocol, a unique molecular identifier was attached to each TCR cDNA molecule so that PCR and sequencing errors could be corrected. As for how the authors treated the data: TCR identification, UMI-based error correction and CDR3 extraction were all carried out with Decombinator tools. TCRs above a frequency of 2 per 1,000, corresponding to the top 1% of the tumor frequency distribution, were defined as expanded. Expanded tumor TCRs were classed as regional if statistically deemed absent (corrected P<0.05) from at least one tumor region, otherwise ubiquitous. Rényi diversity was computed with the R vegan package after subsampling each repertoire 100 times to 5,000 TCRs. To build CDR3 similarity networks, amino acid triplet string-kernel similarity was used, and CDR3s were connected when their pairwise similarity was above 0.82. TCRdb's own reprocessing of the public reads used fastp at Q25 and MiXCR and kept productive beta chains. Rows with a matching CDR3 protein are joined into one entry that keeps the most common DNA and genes. The V and J calls follow TCRdb's processing rather than the paper's. For this sample there are approximately 25,000 distinct CDR3 sequences; around 8.5% appear just once. The ten largest clones take up around 7.7% of the sample.

This sample's time point label indicates: sample taken at primary tumor resection. Donors were over 60 patients with early-stage, untreated non-small cell lung cancer from the lung TRACERx cohort. Whole RNA extracted from tumor and nontumor lung tissue, or from cryopreserved PBMC samples, was used for TCR sequencing without cell sorting. Only patients with enough RNA available from two or more tumor regions were chosen for TCR sequencing. Before selection, tumor and adjacent nontumor lung specimens were reviewed by a lung pathologist. This sequence originates from a male donor with early-stage non-small cell lung cancer. Recombination connected TRBV29-1 to TRBJ2-5, with TRBD1 identical over 7 junction bases. The specimen was lung tumor tissue, collected at surgery. This receptor has the CDR3 CSETGVGQETQYF. At the DNA level, the sequence is TGCAGTGAAACAGGGGTTGGACAAGAGACCCAGTACTTC.